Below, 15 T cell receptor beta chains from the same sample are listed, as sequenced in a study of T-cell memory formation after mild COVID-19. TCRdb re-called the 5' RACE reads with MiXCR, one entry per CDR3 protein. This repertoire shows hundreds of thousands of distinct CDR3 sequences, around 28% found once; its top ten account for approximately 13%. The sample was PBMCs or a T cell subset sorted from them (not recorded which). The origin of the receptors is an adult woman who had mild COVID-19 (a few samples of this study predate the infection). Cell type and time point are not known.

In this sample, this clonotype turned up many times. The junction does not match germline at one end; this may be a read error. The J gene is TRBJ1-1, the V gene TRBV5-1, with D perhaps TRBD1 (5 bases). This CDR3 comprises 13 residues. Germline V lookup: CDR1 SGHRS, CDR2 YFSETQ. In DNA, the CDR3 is TGTGCCAGCAGTTTCCAGGGAGGCACTGAAGCTTTCTTT. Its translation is CASSFQGGTEAFF. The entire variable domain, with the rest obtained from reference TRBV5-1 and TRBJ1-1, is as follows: KAGVTQTPRYLIKTRGQQVTLSCSPISGHRSVSWYQQTPGQGLQFLFEYFSETQRNKGNFPGRFSGRQFSNSRSEMNVSTLELGDSALYLCASSFQGGTEAFFGQGTRLTVV.

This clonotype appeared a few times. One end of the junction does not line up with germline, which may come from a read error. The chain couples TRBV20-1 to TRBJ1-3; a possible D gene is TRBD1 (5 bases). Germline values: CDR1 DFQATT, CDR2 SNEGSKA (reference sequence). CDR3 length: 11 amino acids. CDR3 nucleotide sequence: TGCAGAACCTCCAGGAATCCGGGACGGAATTTT. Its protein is CRTSRNPGRNF.

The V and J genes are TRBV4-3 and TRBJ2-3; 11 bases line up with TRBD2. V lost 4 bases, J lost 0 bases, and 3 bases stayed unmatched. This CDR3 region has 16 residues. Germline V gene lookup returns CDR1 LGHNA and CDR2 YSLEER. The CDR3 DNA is TGCGCCAGCAGCCTGACTAGCGGGATTAGCACAGATACGCAGTATTTT. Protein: CASSLTSGISTDTQYF.

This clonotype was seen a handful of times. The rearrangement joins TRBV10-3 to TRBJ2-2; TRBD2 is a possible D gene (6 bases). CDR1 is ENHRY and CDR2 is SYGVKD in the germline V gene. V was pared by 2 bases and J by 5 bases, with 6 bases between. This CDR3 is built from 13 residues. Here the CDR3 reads CAISERGTGELFF. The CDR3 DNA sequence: TGTGCCATCAGTGAGCGGGGGACCGGGGAGCTGTTTTTT.

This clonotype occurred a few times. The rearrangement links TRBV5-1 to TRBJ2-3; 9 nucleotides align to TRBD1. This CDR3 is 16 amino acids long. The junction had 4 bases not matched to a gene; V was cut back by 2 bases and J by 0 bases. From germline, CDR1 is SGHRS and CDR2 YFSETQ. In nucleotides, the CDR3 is TGCGCCAGCAGCTTACAGGGGGCGACTAGCACAGATACGCAGTATTTT. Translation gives CASSLQGATSTDTQYF.

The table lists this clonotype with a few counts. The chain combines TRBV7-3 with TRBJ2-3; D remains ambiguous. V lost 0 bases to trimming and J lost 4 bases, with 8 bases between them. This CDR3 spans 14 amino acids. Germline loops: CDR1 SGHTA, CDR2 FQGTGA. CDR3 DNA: TGTGCCAGCAGCTTAACTAGTATTGCAGATACGCAGTATTTT. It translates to CASSLTSIADTQYF.

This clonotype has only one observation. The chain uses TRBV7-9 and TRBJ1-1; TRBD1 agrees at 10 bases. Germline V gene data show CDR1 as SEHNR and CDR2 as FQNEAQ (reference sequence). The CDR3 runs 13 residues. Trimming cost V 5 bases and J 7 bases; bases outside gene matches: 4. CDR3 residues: CASSPGTGVEAFF. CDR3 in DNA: TGTGCCAGCAGCCCGGGGACAGGGGTTGAAGCTTTCTTT. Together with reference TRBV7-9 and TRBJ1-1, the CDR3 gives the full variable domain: DTGVSQNPRHKITKRGQNVTFRCDPISEHNRLYWYRQTLGQGPEFLTYFQNEAQLEKSRLLSDRFSAERPKGSFSTLEIQRTEQGDSAMYLCASSPGTGVEAFFGQGTRLTVV.

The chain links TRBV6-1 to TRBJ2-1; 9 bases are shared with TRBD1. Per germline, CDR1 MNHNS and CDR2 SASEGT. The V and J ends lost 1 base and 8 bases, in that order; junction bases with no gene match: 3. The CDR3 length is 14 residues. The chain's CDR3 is CASSEDRGRYEQFF. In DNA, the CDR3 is TGTGCCAGCAGTGAAGACAGGGGGCGGTATGAGCAGTTCTTC.

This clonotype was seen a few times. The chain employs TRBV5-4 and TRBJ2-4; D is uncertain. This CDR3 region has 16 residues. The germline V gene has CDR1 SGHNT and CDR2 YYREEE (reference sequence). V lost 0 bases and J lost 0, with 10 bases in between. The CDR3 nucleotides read TGTGCCAGCAGCTTGGCAGGCGATCTAGCCAAAAACATTCAGTACTTC. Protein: CASSLAGDLAKNIQYF.

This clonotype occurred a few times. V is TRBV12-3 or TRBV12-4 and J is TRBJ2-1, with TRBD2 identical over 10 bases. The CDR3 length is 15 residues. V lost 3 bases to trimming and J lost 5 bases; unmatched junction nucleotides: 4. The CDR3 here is CASSFLAGANNEQFF. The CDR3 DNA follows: TGTGCCAGCAGTTTTCTAGCGGGGGCCAACAATGAGCAGTTCTTC.

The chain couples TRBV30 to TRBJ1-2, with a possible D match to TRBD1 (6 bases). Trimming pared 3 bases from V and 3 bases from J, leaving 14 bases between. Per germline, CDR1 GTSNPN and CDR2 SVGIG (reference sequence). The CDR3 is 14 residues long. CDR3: CAWRTTGSHYGYTF. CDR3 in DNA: TGTGCCTGGAGGACGACAGGTTCCCACTATGGCTACACCTTC.

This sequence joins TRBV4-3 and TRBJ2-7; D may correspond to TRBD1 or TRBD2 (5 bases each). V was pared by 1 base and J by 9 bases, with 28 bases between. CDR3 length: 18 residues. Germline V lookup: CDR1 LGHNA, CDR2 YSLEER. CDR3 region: CASSQARIQGTWDGGQYF. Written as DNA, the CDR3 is TGCGCCAGCAGCCAAGCTCGTATTCAAGGGACGTGGGATGGGGGGCAGTACTTC.

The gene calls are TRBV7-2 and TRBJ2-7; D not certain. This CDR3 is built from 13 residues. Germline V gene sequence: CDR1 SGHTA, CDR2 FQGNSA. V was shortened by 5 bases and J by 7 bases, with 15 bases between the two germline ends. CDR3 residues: CASSPRSLGEQYF. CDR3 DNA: TGTGCCAGCAGCCCGCGCTCACTTGGAGAGCAGTACTTC.

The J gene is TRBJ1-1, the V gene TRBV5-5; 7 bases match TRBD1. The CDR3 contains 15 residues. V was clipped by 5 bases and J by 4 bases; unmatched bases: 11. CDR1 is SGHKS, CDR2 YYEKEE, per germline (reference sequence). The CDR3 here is CASSRSGGMGTEAFF. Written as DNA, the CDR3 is TGTGCCAGCAGTCGGTCAGGGGGAATGGGCACTGAAGCTTTCTTT.

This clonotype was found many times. The DNA of the CDR3 is TGTGCCAGCAGTTTTACAGGGTCTGGAAACACCATATATTTT. Translated: CASSFTGSGNTIYF. The V call is TRBV12-3 or TRBV12-4, the J call TRBJ1-3, with D possibly matching TRBD1 (6 bases). Trimming took 3 bases from V and 1 from J, leaving 7 bases between them. This CDR3 contains 14 residues.